This record covers a single TCR beta chain. Its matching antigen is unknown. At the DNA level, this CDR3 is encoded by other sequences in the same sample as well. The data were obtained in a study of cytomegalovirus exposure and HLA in healthy donors. Study results and limitations: Researchers reported from a later analysis that most CMV-associated TCR beta chains appeared HLA-restricted. A few V segments could not be told apart, such as TRBV6-2 and TRBV6-3, and were left out. Reports indicated that the classifier achieved high specificity and sensitivity in diagnosing cytomegalovirus status.

Vbeta (60) and Jbeta (13) primers were used in the PCR. Sequenced by immunoSEQ multiplex PCR; TCRdb stores in-frame clones only, minus some. Found here are over 200,000 clones, around 85% of them singletons; the top ten hold 1.3%. Germline V gives CDR1 SNHLY, CDR2 FYNNEI. The V end lost 0 bases, the J end lost 5 bases, and 7 bases lay between the germline ends. This CDR3 spans 13 amino acids. This TCR derives from a human donor in good health. The rearrangement links TRBV2 to TRBJ2-5; a possible D gene is TRBD2 (5 bases). Sequenced: PBMCs. CDR3 DNA sequence: TGTGCCAGCAGTGAAGCGCCGGGGGAGACCCAGTACTTC. Translation: CASSEAPGETQYF.